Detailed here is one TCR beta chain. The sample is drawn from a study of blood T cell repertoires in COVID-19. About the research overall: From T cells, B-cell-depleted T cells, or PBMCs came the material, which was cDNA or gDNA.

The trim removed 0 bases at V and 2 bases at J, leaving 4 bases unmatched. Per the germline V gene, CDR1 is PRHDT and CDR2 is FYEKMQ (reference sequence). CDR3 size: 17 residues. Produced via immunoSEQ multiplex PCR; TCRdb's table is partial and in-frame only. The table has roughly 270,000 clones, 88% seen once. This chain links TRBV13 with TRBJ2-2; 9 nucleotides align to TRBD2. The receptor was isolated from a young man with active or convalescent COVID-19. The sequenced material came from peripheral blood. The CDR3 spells CASSLGRTSVNTGELFF. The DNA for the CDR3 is TGTGCCAGCAGCTTAGGCAGGACTAGCGTAAACACCGGGGAGCTGTTTTTT.